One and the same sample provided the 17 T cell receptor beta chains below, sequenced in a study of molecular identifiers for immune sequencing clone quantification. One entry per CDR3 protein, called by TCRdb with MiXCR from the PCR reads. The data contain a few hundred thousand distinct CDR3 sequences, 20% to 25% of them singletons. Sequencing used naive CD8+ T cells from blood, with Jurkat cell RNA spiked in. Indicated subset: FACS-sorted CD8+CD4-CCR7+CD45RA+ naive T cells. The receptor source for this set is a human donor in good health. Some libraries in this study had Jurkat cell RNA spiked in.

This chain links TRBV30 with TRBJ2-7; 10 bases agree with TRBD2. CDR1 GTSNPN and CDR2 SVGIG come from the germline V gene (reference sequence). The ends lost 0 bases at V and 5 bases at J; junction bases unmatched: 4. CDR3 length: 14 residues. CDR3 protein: CAWSVGLARDEQYF. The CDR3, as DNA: TGTGCCTGGAGTGTGGGACTAGCGAGGGACGAGCAGTACTTC. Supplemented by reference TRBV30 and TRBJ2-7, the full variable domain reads SQTIHQWPATLVQPVGSPLSLECTVEGTSNPNLYWYRQAAGRGLQLLFYSVGIGQISSEVPQNLSASRPQDRQFILSSKKLLLSDSGFYLCAWSVGLARDEQYFGPGTRLTVT.

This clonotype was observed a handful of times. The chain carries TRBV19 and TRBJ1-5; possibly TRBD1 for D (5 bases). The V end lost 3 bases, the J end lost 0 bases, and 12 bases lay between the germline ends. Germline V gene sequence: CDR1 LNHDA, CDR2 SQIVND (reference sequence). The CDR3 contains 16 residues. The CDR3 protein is CASSIGTGSSNQPQHF. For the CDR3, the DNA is TGTGCCAGTAGTATCGGGACGGGTTCTAGCAATCAGCCCCAGCATTTT.

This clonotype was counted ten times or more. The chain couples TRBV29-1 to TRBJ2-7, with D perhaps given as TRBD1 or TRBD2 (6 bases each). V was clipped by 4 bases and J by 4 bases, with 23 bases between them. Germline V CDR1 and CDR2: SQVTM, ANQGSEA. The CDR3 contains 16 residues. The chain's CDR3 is CSVARTGSAGRYEQYF. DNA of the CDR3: TGCAGCGTTGCCCGTACAGGGTCCGCGGGAAGATACGAGCAGTACTTC.

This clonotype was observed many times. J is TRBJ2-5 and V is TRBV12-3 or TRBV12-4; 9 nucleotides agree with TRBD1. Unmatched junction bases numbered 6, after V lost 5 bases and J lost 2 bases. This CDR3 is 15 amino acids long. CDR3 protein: CASSPRTGAQETQYF. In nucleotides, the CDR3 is TGTGCCAGCAGTCCCAGGACAGGGGCGCAAGAGACCCAGTACTTC.

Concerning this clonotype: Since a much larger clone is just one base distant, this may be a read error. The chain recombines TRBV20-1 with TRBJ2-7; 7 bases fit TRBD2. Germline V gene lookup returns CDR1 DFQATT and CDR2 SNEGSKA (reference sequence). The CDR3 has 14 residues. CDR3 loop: CGARVGGRVNEQYF. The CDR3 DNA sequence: TGCGGTGCTAGAGTAGGTGGGAGGGTTAACGAGCAGTACTTC.

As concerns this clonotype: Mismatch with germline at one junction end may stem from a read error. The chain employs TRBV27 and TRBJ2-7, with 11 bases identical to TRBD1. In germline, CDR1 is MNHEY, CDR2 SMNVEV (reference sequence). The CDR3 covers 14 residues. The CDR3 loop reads CASSWTGGSYEQCF. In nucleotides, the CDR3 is TGTGCCAGCAGTTGGACAGGGGGCTCCTACGAGCAGTGCTTC.

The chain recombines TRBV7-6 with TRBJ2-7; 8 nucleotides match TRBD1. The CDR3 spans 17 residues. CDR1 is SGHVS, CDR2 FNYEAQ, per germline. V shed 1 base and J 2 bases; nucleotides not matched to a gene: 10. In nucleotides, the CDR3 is TGTGCCAGCAGCTTAGACCAGAGGACAGGGCAGGCCTACGAGCAGTACTTC. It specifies CASSLDQRTGQAYEQYF.

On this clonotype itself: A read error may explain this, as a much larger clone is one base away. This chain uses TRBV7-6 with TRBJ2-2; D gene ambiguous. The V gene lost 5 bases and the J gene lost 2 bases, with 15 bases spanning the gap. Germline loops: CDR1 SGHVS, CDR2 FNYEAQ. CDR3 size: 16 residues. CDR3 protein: CASSPTWSVNTGELFF. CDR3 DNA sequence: TGTGCCAGCAGCCCGACCTGGAGTGTCAACACCGGGGAGCTGTTTTTT.

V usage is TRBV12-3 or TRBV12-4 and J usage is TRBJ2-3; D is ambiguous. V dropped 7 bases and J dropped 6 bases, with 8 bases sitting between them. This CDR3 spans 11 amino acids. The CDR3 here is CASTITDTQYF. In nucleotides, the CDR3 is TGTGCCAGCACTATTACTGATACGCAGTATTTT.

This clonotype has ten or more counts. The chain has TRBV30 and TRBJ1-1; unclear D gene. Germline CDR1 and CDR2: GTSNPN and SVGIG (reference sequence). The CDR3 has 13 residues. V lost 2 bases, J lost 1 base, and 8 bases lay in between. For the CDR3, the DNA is TGTGCCTGGAGTTATACTAAGAACACTGAAGCTTTCTTT. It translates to CAWSYTKNTEAFF.

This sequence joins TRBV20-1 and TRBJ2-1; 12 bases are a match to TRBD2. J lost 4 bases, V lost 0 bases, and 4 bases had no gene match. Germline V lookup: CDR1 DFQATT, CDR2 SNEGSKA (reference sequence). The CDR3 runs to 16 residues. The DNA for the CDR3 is TGCAGTGCTAGAGAATCTAGCGGGAGGGGTTACAATGAGCAGTTCTTC. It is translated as CSARESSGRGYNEQFF.

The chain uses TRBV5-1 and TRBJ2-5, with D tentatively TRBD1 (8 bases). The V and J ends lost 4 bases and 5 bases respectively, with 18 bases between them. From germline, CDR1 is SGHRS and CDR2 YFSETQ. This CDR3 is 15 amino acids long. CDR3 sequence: CASSLDREGRETQYF. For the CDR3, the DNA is TGCGCCAGCAGCCTGGACAGGGAGGGACGGGAGACCCAGTACTTC.

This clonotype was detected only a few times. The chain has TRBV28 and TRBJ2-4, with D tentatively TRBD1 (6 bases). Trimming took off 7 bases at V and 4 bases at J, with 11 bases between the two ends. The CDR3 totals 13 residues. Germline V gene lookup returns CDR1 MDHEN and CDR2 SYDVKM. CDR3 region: CASTDQGKNIQYF. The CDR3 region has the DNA TGTGCCAGCACGGACCAGGGGAAAAACATTCAGTACTTC.

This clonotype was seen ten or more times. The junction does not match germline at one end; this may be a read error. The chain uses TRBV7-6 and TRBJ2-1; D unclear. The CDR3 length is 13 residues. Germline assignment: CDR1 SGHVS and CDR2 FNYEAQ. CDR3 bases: TGTGCCAGCAGATTAGAAGAGGCCAGTGAGCAGTTCTTC. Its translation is CASRLEEASEQFF.

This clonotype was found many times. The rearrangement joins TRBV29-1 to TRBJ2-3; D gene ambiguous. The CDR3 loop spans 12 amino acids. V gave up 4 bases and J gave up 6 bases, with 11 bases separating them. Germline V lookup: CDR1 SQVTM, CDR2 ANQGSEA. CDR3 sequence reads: CSVGLPLDTQYF. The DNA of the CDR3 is TGCAGCGTTGGTCTCCCCTTGGATACGCAGTATTTT.

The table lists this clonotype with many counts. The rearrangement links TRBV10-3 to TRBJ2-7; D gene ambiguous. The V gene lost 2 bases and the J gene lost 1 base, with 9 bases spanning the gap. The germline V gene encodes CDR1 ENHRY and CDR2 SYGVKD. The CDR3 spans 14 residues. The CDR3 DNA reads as TGTGCCATCAGTGAGGGACCAATTTCCTACGAGCAGTACTTC. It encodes CAISEGPISYEQYF.

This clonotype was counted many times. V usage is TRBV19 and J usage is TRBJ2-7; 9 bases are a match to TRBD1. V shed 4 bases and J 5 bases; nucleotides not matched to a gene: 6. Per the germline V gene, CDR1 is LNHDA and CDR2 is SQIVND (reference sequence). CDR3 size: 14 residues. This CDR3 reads CASSTGQGFHEQYF. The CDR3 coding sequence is TGTGCCAGTAGTACGGGACAGGGATTCCACGAGCAGTACTTC.